These 21 T cell receptor beta chains came from one sample sequenced in a study of blood T cell repertoires in COVID-19. TCRdb keeps only in-frame clones here, not all; method: immunoSEQ multiplex PCR. The data hold about 210,000 clones, with 87% observed a single time. The sequenced sample was PBMCs or T cells enriched from blood (not recorded which). These receptors were taken from a man aged 30-40 years in a cohort exposed to, infected with or recovered from COVID-19 (not recorded which).

J is TRBJ1-6 and V is TRBV28, with a weak D call TRBD1 (6 bases). There are 15 residues in the CDR3. Trimming pared 8 bases from V and 3 bases from J, leaving 14 bases between. Looked up from germline, CDR1 is MDHEN and CDR2 is SYDVKM. The CDR3 sequence: CASQGQESYNSPLHF. The CDR3 nucleotides read TGTGCCAGCCAGGGGCAGGAGAGCTATAATTCACCCCTCCACTTT. Filled out from reference TRBV28 and TRBJ1-6, the complete variable domain reads DVKVTQSSRYLVKRTGEKVFLECVQDMDHENMFWYRQDPGLGLRLIYFSYDVKMKEKGDIPEGYSVSREKKERFSLILESASTNQTSMYLCASQGQESYNSPLHFGNGTRLTVT.

The chain couples TRBV4-3 to TRBJ2-2; 8 positions agree with TRBD2. V lost 5 bases, J lost 4 bases, and 6 bases stayed unmatched. The CDR3 is 15 amino acids. In germline, CDR1 is LGHNA, CDR2 YSLEER. This CDR3 reads CASSNLAGRTGELFF. The CDR3 region has the DNA TGCGCCAGCAGCAACCTAGCGGGCCGCACCGGGGAGCTGTTTTTT.

This chain uses TRBV9 with TRBJ2-7; TRBD2 matches 13 bases. Looked up from germline, CDR1 is SGDLS and CDR2 is YYNGEE. Unmatched junction bases numbered 1, after V lost 3 bases and J lost 7 bases. The CDR3 totals 13 residues. The CDR3 nucleotides are TGTGCCAGCAGCGCGGGACTAGCGGGAGAGCAGTACTTC. Translated: CASSAGLAGEQYF.

This chain joins TRBV5-1 and TRBJ2-3; 7 bases agree with TRBD2. The germline V gene encodes CDR1 SGHRS and CDR2 YFSETQ. The CDR3 covers 14 residues. Germline trimming cut 9 bases from V and 6 bases from J; bases unmatched to any gene: 13. CDR3 DNA: TGCGCCACCAAGGAACGCGGGGAGGGGGATACGCAGTATTTT. The encoded protein is CATKERGEGDTQYF.

The gene calls are TRBV15 and TRBJ2-5, with unresolved D. CDR3 size: 13 residues. Germline CDR1 is LNHNV and CDR2 is YYDKDF (reference sequence). V was trimmed by 0 bases and J by 1 base, leaving 3 bases between them. CDR3 in amino acids: CATSRDLQETQYF. CDR3 DNA: TGTGCCACCAGCAGAGATCTCCAAGAGACCCAGTACTTC. Drawing the rest from reference TRBV15 and TRBJ2-5, the complete variable domain is DAMVIQNPRYQVTQFGKPVTLSCSQTLNHNVMYWYQQKSSQAPKLLFHYYDKDFNNEADTPDNFQSRRPNTSFCFLDIRSPGLGDTAMYLCATSRDLQETQYFGPGTRLLVL.

The chain links TRBV2 to TRBJ1-5; D is perhaps TRBD1 (6 bases). Germline V gene data show CDR1 as SNHLY and CDR2 as FYNNEI. This CDR3 is built from 14 residues. The V end lost 4 bases, the J end lost 7 bases, and 14 bases lay between the germline ends. CDR3 in amino acids: CASSVRRGWQPQHF. In nucleotides, the CDR3 is TGTGCCAGCAGTGTGCGCAGGGGCTGGCAGCCCCAGCATTTT.

The CDR3 loop is CASSESSSGRETQYF. CDR3 sequence (DNA): TGCGCCAGCAGTGAGTCTTCTAGCGGGAGAGAGACCCAGTACTTC. This chain uses TRBV10-1 with TRBJ2-5, with 10 bases identical to TRBD2. J gave up 4 bases and V 0 bases, and 2 bases lay outside the gene matches. This CDR3 is 15 amino acids long. Germline V lookup: CDR1 WNHNN, CDR2 SYGVQD (reference sequence).

CDR3 bases: TGTGCCAGCAGCTTGTGGGGAGCGGGAGGATACGAGCAGTACTTC. As protein: CASSLWGAGGYEQYF. The chain carries TRBV5-4 and TRBJ2-7; 9 bases agree with TRBD2. Germline assignment: CDR1 SGHNT and CDR2 YYREEE (reference sequence). Germline trimming cut 1 base from V and 4 bases from J; bases unmatched to any gene: 6. This CDR3 contains 15 residues. The variable domain in full, completed from reference TRBV5-4 and TRBJ2-7, reads ETGVTQSPTHLIKTRGQQVTLRCSSQSGHNTVSWYQQALGQGPQFIFQYYREEENGRGNFPPRFSGLQFPNYSSELNVNALELDDSALYLCASSLWGAGGYEQYFGPGTRLTVT.

V gene TRBV27 combines with J gene TRBJ2-5; D gene unclear. This CDR3 has 11 residues. V lost 6 bases and J lost 5, with 7 bases in between. Germline V lookup: CDR1 MNHEY, CDR2 SMNVEV (reference sequence). The chain's CDR3 is CASRELETQYF. DNA for the CDR3: TGTGCCAGCAGGGAGTTGGAGACCCAGTACTTC.

This clone was seen just once. The chain combines TRBV6-5 with TRBJ2-3; TRBD2 matches at 10 bases. The germline gives CDR1 MNHEY, CDR2 SVGAGI. V dropped 8 bases and J dropped 3; count of bases not matched to a gene: 8. The CDR3 loop spans 15 amino acids. CDR3 coding DNA: TGTGCCAGCGGCCCTAGCGGGAGCTTGACAGATACGCAGTATTTT. It is translated as CASGPSGSLTDTQYF.

This chain links TRBV10-3 with TRBJ1-5; 8 bases align to TRBD1. In germline, CDR1 is ENHRY, CDR2 SYGVKD. Unmatched junction bases numbered 12, after V lost 2 bases and J lost 0 bases. This CDR3 comprises 19 residues. The CDR3 spells CAISEEDRGILNSNQPQHF. The CDR3 coding sequence is TGTGCCATCAGTGAGGAAGACAGGGGAATCCTCAATAGCAATCAGCCCCAGCATTTT.

The J gene is TRBJ2-3, the V gene TRBV5-5; the D is unclear. From germline, CDR1 is SGHKS and CDR2 YYEKEE (reference sequence). The CDR3 extends over 14 amino acids. Trimming left V 0 bases short and J 2 bases short, with 7 bases between. The CDR3 sequence: CASSLGLNTDTQYF. DNA for the CDR3: TGTGCCAGCAGCTTGGGACTGAACACAGATACGCAGTATTTT.

This sequence joins TRBV5-6 and TRBJ2-5; TRBD2 matches at 7 bases. The V and J ends lost 6 bases and 4 bases, in that order; junction bases with no gene match: 6. The CDR3 is 13 amino acids. From germline, CDR1 is SGHDT and CDR2 YYEEEE. The CDR3 DNA reads TGTGCCAGCACCCGGGGGGTGGGAGAGACCCAGTACTTC. Amino acid sequence: CASTRGVGETQYF.

V usage is TRBV11-3 and J usage is TRBJ2-1, with TRBD1 identical over 8 bases. This CDR3 spans 16 amino acids. Germline CDR1 SGHNT, CDR2 YENEEA. Trimming removed 6 bases from V and 4 bases from J; junction bases left unmatched: 11. The CDR3: CASSSNGQGPYNEQFF. The CDR3 nucleotides read TGTGCCAGCAGTTCGAACGGACAGGGCCCTTACAATGAGCAGTTCTTC.

The genes are TRBV6-6 and TRBJ2-2; TRBD1 agrees at 10 bases. Trimming cost V 5 bases and J 6 bases; bases outside gene matches: 12. This CDR3 is 17 amino acids long. CDR1 and CDR2 (germline): MNHNY, SVGAGI (reference sequence). The CDR3 region has the DNA TGTGCCAGCAGTCATCCGGTGGGACAGGGGTCCCCCGGGGAGCTGTTTTTT. Its translation is CASSHPVGQGSPGELFF.

The genes are TRBV2 and TRBJ1-2, with TRBD1 as a possible D gene (5 bases). CDR1 is SNHLY and CDR2 is FYNNEI in the germline V gene. This CDR3 region has 13 residues. V gave up 4 bases and J gave up 6 bases, with 12 bases separating them. The CDR3 protein is CASSVQQANGYTF. In DNA, the CDR3 is TGTGCCAGCAGTGTCCAACAGGCTAATGGCTACACCTTC.

The V call is TRBV6-4, the J call TRBJ1-1; maybe TRBD1 (6 bases). V was cut by 8 bases and J by 1 base, with 11 bases left in between. In germline, CDR1 is MRHNA, CDR2 SNTAGT. The CDR3 sequence is 13 residues long. The CDR3 spells CASSGTPNTEAFF. In DNA, the CDR3 is TGTGCCAGCTCCGGGACACCGAACACTGAAGCTTTCTTT.

The genes are TRBV28 and TRBJ2-7; possible D gene TRBD1, 6 bases. V was clipped by 8 bases and J by 0 bases, with 17 bases between them. The CDR3 runs to 15 residues. The V gene's germline CDR1 is MDHEN and CDR2 SYDVKM. CDR3 DNA sequence: TGTGCCAGCGCCCCCGTGACAGGAAACTCCTACGAGCAGTACTTC. Protein product: CASAPVTGNSYEQYF.

V is TRBV29-1 and J is TRBJ2-7; 10 nucleotides match TRBD1. The CDR3 contains 15 residues. Germline trimming cut 5 bases from V and 3 bases from J; bases unmatched to any gene: 10. Germline CDR1 is SQVTM and CDR2 is ANQGSEA. CDR3 amino acids: CSVLYPGQGIYEQYF. CDR3 bases: TGCAGCGTTTTGTATCCGGGACAGGGGATCTACGAGCAGTACTTC.

This rearrangement joins TRBV24-1 to TRBJ2-1; perhaps TRBD2 as D (6 bases). Germline assignment: CDR1 KGHDR and CDR2 SFDVKD. This CDR3 comprises 17 residues. V lost 3 bases and J lost 3, with 17 bases in between. The CDR3 reads CATSDGGLRLNYNEQFF. CDR3 nucleotide sequence: TGTGCCACCAGTGATGGGGGACTCCGACTAAACTACAATGAGCAGTTCTTC.

This chain connects TRBV7-9 to TRBJ1-6, with 7 nucleotides matching TRBD1. This CDR3 has 16 residues. J gave up 6 bases and V 8 bases, and 13 bases lay outside the gene matches. From germline, CDR1 is SEHNR and CDR2 FQNEAQ (reference sequence). The CDR3 region has the DNA TGTGCCAGCGGCCCAACAACGGGACAGACTAATTCACCCCTCCACTTT. This gives the protein CASGPTTGQTNSPLHF.